This TCR beta chain was sequenced for a study of Ad26.COV2.S vaccination and SARS-CoV-2 variants. Trimming cost V 5 bases and J 5 bases; bases outside gene matches: 8. The CDR3 length is 14 residues. Germline assignment: CDR1 MDHEN and CDR2 SYDVKM. On this clone itself: Its antigen is unknown.

Points from the study as a whole: Total T cell responses were possibly underestimated by TCR breadth and depth analyses.

The method was immunoSEQ multiplex PCR; TCRdb's version includes in-frame clones alone and lacks a portion of them. The profile shows about 480,000 clones, 87% of them singletons. Described treatment: around 19 received Ad26.COV2.S at low or high dose, single or two shots; roughly five received placebo; per-sample allocation not given. Day 63 after the first vaccine or placebo injection was the time point for sampling. The gene calls are TRBV28 and TRBJ2-7; 8 nucleotides agree with TRBD2. This material consisted of peripheral blood, taken in a trial of Ad26.COV2.S vaccine versus placebo. The receptor's source is a person aged 18-65 years who received the Ad26.COV2.S COVID-19 vaccine or a placebo. The CDR3 nucleotides read TGTGCCAGCAGTCGTGAGCGGGAGTTCGACGAGCAGTACTTC. It translates to CASSREREFDEQYF.